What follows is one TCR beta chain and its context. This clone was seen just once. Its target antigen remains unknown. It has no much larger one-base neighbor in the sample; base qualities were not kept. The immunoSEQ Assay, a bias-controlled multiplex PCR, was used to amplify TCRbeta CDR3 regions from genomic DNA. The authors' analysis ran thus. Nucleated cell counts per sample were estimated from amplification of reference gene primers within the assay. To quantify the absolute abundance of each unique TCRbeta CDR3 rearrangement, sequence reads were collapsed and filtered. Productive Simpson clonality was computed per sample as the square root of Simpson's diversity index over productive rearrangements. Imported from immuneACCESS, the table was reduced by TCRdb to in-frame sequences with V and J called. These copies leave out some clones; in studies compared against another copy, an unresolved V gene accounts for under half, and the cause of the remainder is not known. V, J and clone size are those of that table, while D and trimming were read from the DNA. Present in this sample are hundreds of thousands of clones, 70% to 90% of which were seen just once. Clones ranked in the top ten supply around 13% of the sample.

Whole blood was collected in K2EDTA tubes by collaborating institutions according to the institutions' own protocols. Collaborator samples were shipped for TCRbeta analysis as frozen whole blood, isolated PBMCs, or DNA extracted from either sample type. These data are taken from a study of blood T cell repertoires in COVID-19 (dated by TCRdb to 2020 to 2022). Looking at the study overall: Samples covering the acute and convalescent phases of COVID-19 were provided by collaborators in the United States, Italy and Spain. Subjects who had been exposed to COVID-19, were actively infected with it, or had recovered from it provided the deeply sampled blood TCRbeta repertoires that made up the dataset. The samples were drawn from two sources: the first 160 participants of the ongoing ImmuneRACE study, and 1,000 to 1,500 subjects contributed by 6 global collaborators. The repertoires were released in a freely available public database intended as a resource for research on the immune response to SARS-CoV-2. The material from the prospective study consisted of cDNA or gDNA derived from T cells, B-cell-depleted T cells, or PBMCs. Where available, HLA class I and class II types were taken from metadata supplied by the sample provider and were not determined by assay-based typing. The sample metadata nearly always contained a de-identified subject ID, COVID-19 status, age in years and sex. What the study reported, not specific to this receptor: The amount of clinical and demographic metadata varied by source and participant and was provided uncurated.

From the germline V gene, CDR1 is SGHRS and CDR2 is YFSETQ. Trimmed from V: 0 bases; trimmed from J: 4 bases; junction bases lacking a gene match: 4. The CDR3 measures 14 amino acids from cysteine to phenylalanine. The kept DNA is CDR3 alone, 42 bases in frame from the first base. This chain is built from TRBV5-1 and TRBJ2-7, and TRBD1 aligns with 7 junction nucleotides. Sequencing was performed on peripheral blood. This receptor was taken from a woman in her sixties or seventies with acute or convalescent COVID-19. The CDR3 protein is CASSLGGGGYEQYF. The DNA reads TGCGCCAGCAGCTTGGGAGGGGGCGGATACGAGCAGTACTTC.